This T cell receptor (beta chain) was captured in a study of OX40 agonist ivuxolimab in advanced cancers. In the study overall: The patients received agonistic anti-OX40 (CD134) antibody ivuxolimab. Study-level findings and limits: Patients with a partial response at 0.1-3.0 mg/kg had among the lowest clonal expansion.

As for this clone: No antigen is known for it.

Blood got drawn at baseline, again on cycle 4 day 1, and then on cycle 7 day 1. Germline assignment: CDR1 LNHDA and CDR2 SQIVND (reference sequence). V lost 5 bases, J lost 7 bases, and 18 bases lay in between. The CDR3 consists of 14 residues. Clones were sequenced by immunoSEQ multiplex PCR, and TCRdb holds only the in-frame ones, with some missing. In the table there are 95,000 to 150,000 clones, 93% of which are singletons. The receptor comes from an adult with an advanced solid tumor such as melanoma, head and neck, liver or kidney cancer. The V gene is TRBV19, the J gene TRBJ2-7, with D tentatively TRBD1 (5 bases). This material consisted of CD4+ or CD8+ T cells sorted from blood, taken in a trial of the OX40 agonist ivuxolimab. CDR3 loop: CASSPPGRVWEQYF. The CDR3 nucleotides are TGTGCCAGTAGTCCACCGGGCAGGGTTTGGGAGCAGTACTTC. Drawing the rest from reference TRBV19 and TRBJ2-7, the complete variable domain is DGGITQSPKYLFRKEGQNVTLSCEQNLNHDAMYWYRQDPGQGLRLIYYSQIVNDFQKGDIAEGYSVSREKKESFPLTVTSAQKNPTAFYLCASSPPGRVWEQYFGPGTRLTVT.